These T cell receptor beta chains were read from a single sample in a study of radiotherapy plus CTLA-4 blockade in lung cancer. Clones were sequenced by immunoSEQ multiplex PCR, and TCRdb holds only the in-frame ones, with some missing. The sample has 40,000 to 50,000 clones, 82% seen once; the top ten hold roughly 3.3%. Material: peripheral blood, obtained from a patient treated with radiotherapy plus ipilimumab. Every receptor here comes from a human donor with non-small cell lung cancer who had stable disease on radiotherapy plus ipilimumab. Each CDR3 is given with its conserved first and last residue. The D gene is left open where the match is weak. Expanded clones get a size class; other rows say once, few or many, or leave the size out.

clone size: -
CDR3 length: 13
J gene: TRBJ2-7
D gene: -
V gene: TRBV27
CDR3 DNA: TGTGCCAGCAGCTTGGGCCAGTCCTACGAGCAGTACTTC
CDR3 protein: CASSLGQSYEQYF

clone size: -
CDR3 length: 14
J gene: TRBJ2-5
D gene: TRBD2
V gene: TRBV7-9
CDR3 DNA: TGTGCCAGCAGCCGGTCGGGGGGGGAAGAGACCCAGTACTTC
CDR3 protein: CASSRSGGEETQYF

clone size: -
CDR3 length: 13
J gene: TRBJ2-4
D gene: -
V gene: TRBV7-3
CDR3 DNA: TGTGCCAGCAGCTTAGACAGGAAAAACATTCAGTACTTC
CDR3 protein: CASSLDRKNIQYF

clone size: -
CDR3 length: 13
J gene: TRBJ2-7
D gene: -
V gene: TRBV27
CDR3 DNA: TGTGCCAGCAGTGGCCCGCGGACCTACGAGCAGTACTTC
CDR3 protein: CASSGPRTYEQYF

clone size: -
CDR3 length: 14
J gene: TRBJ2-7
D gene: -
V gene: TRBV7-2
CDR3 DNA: TGTGCCAGCAGCTTAGCAATGGGACTCGGGGAGCAGTACTTC
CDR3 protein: CASSLAMGLGEQYF

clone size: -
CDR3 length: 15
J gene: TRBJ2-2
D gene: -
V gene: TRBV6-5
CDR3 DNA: TGTGCCAGCAGTTACTCGAGCGCCAGAGGGAGGGAGCTGTTTTTT
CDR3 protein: CASSYSSARGRELFF

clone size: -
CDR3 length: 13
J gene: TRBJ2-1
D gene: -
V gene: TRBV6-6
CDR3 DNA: TGTGCCAGCAGTCAACCGGAAGAGGGTGAGCAGTTCTTC
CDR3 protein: CASSQPEEGEQFF

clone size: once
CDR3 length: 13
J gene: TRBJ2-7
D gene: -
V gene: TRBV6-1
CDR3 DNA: TGTGCCAGCAGTGGCCGGGACGGGGGCGAGCAGTACTTC
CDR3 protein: CASSGRDGGEQYF

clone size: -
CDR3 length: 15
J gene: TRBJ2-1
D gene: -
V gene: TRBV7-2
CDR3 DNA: TGTGCCAGCAGCTTAGCGCCGTTGAGGGACAATGAGCAGTTCTTC
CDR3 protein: CASSLAPLRDNEQFF

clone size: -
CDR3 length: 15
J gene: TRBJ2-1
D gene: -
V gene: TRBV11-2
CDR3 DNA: TGTGCCAGCAGCTTAGAAGTTAGCTCCTACAATGAGCAGTTCTTC
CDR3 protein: CASSLEVSSYNEQFF

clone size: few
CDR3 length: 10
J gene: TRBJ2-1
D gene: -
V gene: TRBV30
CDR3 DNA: TGTGCCTGGAGGGGGGCCGAGCAGTTCTTC
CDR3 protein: CAWRGAEQFF

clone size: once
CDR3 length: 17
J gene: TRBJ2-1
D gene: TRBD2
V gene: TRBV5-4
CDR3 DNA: TGTGCCAGCAGCTTGGGTCGACTAGCGGGAGGTTTAAATGAGCAGTTCTTC
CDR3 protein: CASSLGRLAGGLNEQFF

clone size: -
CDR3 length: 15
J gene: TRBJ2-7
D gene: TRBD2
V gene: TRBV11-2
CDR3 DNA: TGTGCCAGCAGCCAGACTAGCGGGAGGACCTACGAGCAGTACTTC
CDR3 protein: CASSQTSGRTYEQYF

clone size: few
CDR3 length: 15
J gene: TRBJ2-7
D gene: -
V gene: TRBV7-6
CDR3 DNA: TGTGCCAGCAGCATGAACCGGGACACCATATACGAGCAGTACTTC
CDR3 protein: CASSMNRDTIYEQYF

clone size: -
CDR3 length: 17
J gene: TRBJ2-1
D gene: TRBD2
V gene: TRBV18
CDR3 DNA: TGTGCCAGCTCACCTCGACGGACTAGCGGAGAATACAATGAGCAGTTCTTC
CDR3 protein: CASSPRRTSGEYNEQFF

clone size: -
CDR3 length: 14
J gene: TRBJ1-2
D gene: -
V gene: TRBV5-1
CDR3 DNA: TGCGCCAGCAGCCACTCAGGGGATTCGAGTGGCTACACCTTC
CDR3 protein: CASSHSGDSSGYTF

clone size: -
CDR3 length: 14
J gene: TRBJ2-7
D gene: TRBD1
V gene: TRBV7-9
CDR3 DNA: TGTGCCAGCAGCCTGACAGGGTCAATCTACGAGCAGTACTTC
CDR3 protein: CASSLTGSIYEQYF

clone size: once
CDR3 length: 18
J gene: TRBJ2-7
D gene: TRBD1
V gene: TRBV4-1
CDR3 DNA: TGCGCCAGCAGCCAAGGTCCGGACAGGGGGGTAGTCTCCTACGAGCAGTACTTC
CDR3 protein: CASSQGPDRGVVSYEQYF

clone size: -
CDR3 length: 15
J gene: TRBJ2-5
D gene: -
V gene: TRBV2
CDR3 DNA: TGTGCCAGCAGCCCTTTCTCAGGGGGGCAAGAGACCCAGTACTTC
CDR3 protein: CASSPFSGGQETQYF

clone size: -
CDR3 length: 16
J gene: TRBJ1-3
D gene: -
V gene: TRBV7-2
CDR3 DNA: TGTGCCAGCAGCTTAGTGTGGCAGGGCTCTGGAAACACCATATATTTT
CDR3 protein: CASSLVWQGSGNTIYF

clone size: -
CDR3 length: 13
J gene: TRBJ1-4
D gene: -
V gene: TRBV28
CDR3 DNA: TGTGCCAGCAGTTTCTCGGGAGAAGAAAAACTGTTTTTT
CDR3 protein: CASSFSGEEKLFF

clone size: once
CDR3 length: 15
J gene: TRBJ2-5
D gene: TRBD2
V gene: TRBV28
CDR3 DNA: TGTGCCAGCACCCCCTCCGGGGGGGCTGGAGAGACCCAGTACTTC
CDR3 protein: CASTPSGGAGETQYF

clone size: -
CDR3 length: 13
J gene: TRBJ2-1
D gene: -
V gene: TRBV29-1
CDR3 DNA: TGCAGCGTTGAACAGGGAACTTACAATGAGCAGTTCTTC
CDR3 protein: CSVEQGTYNEQFF

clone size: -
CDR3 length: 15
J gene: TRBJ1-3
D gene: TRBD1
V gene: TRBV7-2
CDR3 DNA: TGTGCCAGCAGCTTACAGGGGGCATCTGGAAACACCATATATTTT
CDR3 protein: CASSLQGASGNTIYF

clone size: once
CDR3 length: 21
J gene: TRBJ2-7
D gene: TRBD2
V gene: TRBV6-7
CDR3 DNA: TGTGCCAGCAGTTACCCTCACCGCCGGGAATGGACTAGCGGGAGTCGGCACGAGCAGTACTTC
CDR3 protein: CASSYPHRREWTSGSRHEQYF

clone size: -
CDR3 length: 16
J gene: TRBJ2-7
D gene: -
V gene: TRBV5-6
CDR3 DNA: TGTGCCAGCAGCCTTTCCAGTGGCTTAGGGAGCGTAGAGCAGTACTTC
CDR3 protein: CASSLSSGLGSVEQYF

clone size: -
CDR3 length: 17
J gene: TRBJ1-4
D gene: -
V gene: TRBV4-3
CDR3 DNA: TGCGCCAGCAGCCAAGATCTAACGACAGGCGTTAATGAAAAACTGTTTTTT
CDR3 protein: CASSQDLTTGVNEKLFF

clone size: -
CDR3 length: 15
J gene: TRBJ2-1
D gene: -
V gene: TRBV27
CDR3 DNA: TGTGCCAGCAGTTTCGTTGGGCAGGGGGGCAATGAGCAGTTCTTC
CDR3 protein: CASSFVGQGGNEQFF

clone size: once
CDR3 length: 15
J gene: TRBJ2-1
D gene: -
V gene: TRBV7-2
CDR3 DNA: TGTGCCAGCAGCTTAAGTAGGACAGAAGACAATGAGCAGTTCTTC
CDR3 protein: CASSLSRTEDNEQFF

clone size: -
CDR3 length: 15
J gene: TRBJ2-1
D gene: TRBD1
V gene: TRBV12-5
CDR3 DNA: TGTGCTAGTGGTTCCGGGACAGTGCGTTCCAATGAGCAGTTCTTC
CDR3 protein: CASGSGTVRSNEQFF

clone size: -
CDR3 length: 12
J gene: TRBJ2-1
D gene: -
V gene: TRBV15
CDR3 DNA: TGTGCCACCAGCAGGGAGCTAGCGCCTTCCGTCTTC
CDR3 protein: CATSRELAPSVF

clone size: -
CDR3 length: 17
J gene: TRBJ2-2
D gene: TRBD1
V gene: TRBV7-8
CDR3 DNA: TGTGCCAGCAGGGCTCCCGGAGAGGGGGCGTTTGGCGGGGAGCTGTTTTTT
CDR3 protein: CASRAPGEGAFGGELFF

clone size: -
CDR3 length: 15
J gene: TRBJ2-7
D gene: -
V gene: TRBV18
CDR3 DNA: TGTGCCAGCTCACCATCAGGGTTGAGCTCCTACGAGCAGTACTTC
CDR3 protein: CASSPSGLSSYEQYF

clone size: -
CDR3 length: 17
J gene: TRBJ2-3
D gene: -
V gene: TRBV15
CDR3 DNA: TGTGCCACCAGCAGGGCGCGGGGTGGGAGTGGCACAGATACGCAGTATTTT
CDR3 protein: CATSRARGGSGTDTQYF

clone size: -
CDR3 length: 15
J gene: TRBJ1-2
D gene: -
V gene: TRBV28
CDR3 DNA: TGTGCCAGCAGTCTTCCGGCGTCAGGGGACTATGGCTACACCTTC
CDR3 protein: CASSLPASGDYGYTF

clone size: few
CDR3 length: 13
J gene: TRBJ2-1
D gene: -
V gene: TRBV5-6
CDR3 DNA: TGTGCCAGCAGCTTGGGGGGGGACAATGAGCAGTTCTTC
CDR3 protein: CASSLGGDNEQFF

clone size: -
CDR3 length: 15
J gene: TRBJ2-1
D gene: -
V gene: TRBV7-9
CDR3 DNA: TGTGCCAGCAGCTTAGCGGGGACACCCCACAATGAGCAGTTCTTC
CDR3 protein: CASSLAGTPHNEQFF

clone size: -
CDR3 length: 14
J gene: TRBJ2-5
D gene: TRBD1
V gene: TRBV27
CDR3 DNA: TGTGCCAGCAGTTTAGACAGGGGGCAAGAGACCCAGTACTTC
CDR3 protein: CASSLDRGQETQYF

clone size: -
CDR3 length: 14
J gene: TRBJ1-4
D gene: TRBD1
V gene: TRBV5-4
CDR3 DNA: TGTGCCAGCAGCTTGGACAGGGGGGATGAAAAACTGTTTTTT
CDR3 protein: CASSLDRGDEKLFF

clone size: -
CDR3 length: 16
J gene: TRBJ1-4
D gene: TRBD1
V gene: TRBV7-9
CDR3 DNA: TGTGCCAGCAGTCTTACAGGGGGCTCCAATAATGAAAAACTGTTTTTT
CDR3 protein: CASSLTGGSNNEKLFF

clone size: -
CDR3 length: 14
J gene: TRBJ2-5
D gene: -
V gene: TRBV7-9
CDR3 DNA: TGTGCCAGCGGAAATAATCAGGTTAGGGAGACCCAGTACTTC
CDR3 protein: CASGNNQVRETQYF